The source of this T cell receptor (beta chain) is a study of blood T cell repertoires in COVID-19. Study summary: Samples representing acute and convalescent COVID-19 were sourced from the United States, Italy and Spain.

This clone came up once. Unmatched junction bases numbered 10, after V lost 4 bases and J lost 3 bases. Germline CDR1 and CDR2: SGHRS and YFSETQ. CDR3 length equals 15 residues. In the source study's methods: Reference gene primer amplification yielded estimated nucleated cell counts. TCRdb's table, derived via immunoSEQ multiplex PCR, lists solely in-frame clones and lacks some. V, J and clone size are those of that table, while D and trimming were read from the DNA. The sample shows tens of thousands of clones, roughly nine tenths of them seen only once. The chain joins TRBV5-1 to TRBJ2-7, with 7 positions matching TRBD2. The source is a man in his sixties with active or convalescent COVID-19. Sequences were obtained from peripheral blood. CDR3 loop: CASSPPTSRNYEQYF. Written as DNA, the CDR3 is TGCGCCAGCAGCCCACCGACTAGCAGAAACTACGAGCAGTACTTC.